Presented here are 17 T cell receptor beta chains from one specimen sequenced in a study of shared clonotypes between healthy human individuals. Only in-frame clones appear in the TCRdb table, and some are missing; sequencing was by immunoSEQ multiplex PCR. The table shows 1.5 million to 1.9 million clones, with 98% occurring only once. Sequenced input: naive CD4+ T cells sorted from blood. Sample subset: CD45RA+ positively selected. The receptors here all came from a man aged 25 to 40 in good health.

The rearrangement uses TRBV5-6 and TRBJ2-1, with TRBD2 matching 8 bases. The junction had 12 bases not matched to a gene; V was cut back by 1 base and J by 6 bases. Per germline, CDR1 SGHDT and CDR2 YYEEEE. This CDR3 contains 17 residues. The CDR3 loop reads CASSLLSPSGLSNEQFF. Here the CDR3 DNA reads TGTGCCAGCAGCTTGCTCTCCCCTAGCGGGCTCTCCAATGAGCAGTTCTTC.

J is TRBJ1-2 and V is TRBV10-3; TRBD1 matches 8 bases. The CDR3 spans 15 residues. J was trimmed by 9 bases and V by 9 bases; bases with no gene match: 18. Germline CDR1 ENHRY, CDR2 SYGVKD. In DNA form, the CDR3 reads TGTGCCATTCAACAGACAGGGGATTCCCCTTGGAGCTACACCTTC. As protein: CAIQQTGDSPWSYTF.

This sequence joins TRBV18 and TRBJ1-1; weak D call: TRBD1 (5 bases). Trimming removed 3 bases from V and 2 bases from J, with 13 bases in between. CDR1 is KGHSH, CDR2 LQKENI, per germline. The CDR3 totals 15 residues. Here the CDR3 reads CASSPWQGANTEAFF. The CDR3 DNA reads as TGTGCCAGCTCACCCTGGCAGGGCGCTAACACTGAAGCTTTCTTT.

The CDR3 protein is CASSILSAGGYEQYF. The CDR3 DNA is TGTGCCAGCAGCATACTTAGCGCAGGAGGCTACGAGCAGTACTTC. The V gene is TRBV7-6, the J gene TRBJ2-7; weak D call: TRBD2 (5 bases). Germline V gene data show CDR1 as SGHVS and CDR2 as FNYEAQ. The CDR3 is 15 residues long. Trimming cost V 5 bases and J 3 bases, with 17 bases left between them.

This chain connects TRBV5-4 to TRBJ2-5; 9 bases are shared with TRBD2. This CDR3 contains 15 residues. The germline gives CDR1 SGHNT, CDR2 YYREEE (reference sequence). V lost 4 bases, J lost 2 bases, and 6 bases stayed unmatched. The CDR3 DNA reads TGTGCCAGCAGCCTACTAAGCGGGGGGCAAGAGACCCAGTACTTC. The encoded protein is CASSLLSGGQETQYF.

The genes are TRBV29-1 and TRBJ1-5; D is perhaps TRBD1 (6 bases). This CDR3 region has 13 residues. Deletions cut 4 bases from V and 7 bases from J, with 14 bases between. Looked up from germline, CDR1 is SQVTM and CDR2 is ANQGSEA. Here the CDR3 reads CSVATVRGQPQHF. The CDR3 DNA is TGCAGCGTTGCCACCGTCAGGGGCCAGCCCCAGCATTTT.

V usage is TRBV5-4 and J usage is TRBJ2-5; TRBD2 matches 9 bases. Germline assignment: CDR1 SGHNT and CDR2 YYREEE (reference sequence). The CDR3 runs 15 residues. Trimming took 2 bases from V and 3 from J; bases not matched to a gene: 5. The CDR3 DNA follows: TGTGCCAGCAGCTTCCTGACTAGCGGTAAAGAGACCCAGTACTTC. Translated, it gives CASSFLTSGKETQYF.

The chain joins TRBV28 to TRBJ1-2, with D uncertain. With 6 bases removed from V and 9 bases from J, the gap between germline ends came to 14 bases. Germline values: CDR1 MDHEN, CDR2 SYDVKM. This CDR3 is built from 12 residues. DNA of the CDR3: TGTGCCAGCAGCCGCGTACAGAGCAGCTACACCTTC. It codes for CASSRVQSSYTF.

The chain links TRBV14 to TRBJ2-7, with D possibly matching TRBD1 (5 bases). Germline CDR1 is SGHDN and CDR2 is FVKESK. Trimming took 5 bases from V and 2 from J, leaving 16 bases between them. The length of the CDR3 is 15 residues. The CDR3 nucleotides read TGTGCCAGCAGCTTAAACTCTCAGGGAACCTACGAGCAGTACTTC. Translating gives CASSLNSQGTYEQYF.

V usage is TRBV5-6 and J usage is TRBJ2-5; 9 bases align to TRBD2. CDR3 length: 17 residues. CDR1 and CDR2 (germline): SGHDT, YYEEEE. V dropped 2 bases and J dropped 5; count of bases not matched to a gene: 13. CDR3 in amino acids: CASSFWGLAGVRETQYF. CDR3 sequence (DNA): TGTGCCAGCAGCTTCTGGGGATTAGCGGGAGTGAGGGAGACCCAGTACTTC.

This chain connects TRBV7-3 to TRBJ2-2; 11 positions match TRBD2. Looked up from germline, CDR1 is SGHTA and CDR2 is FQGTGA. The CDR3 length is 14 residues. V shed 6 bases and J 4 bases; nucleotides not matched to a gene: 1. CDR3 sequence: CASRTSGTTGELFF. CDR3 DNA: TGTGCCAGCAGGACTAGCGGGACCACCGGGGAGCTGTTTTTT.

The rearrangement links TRBV18 to TRBJ2-7; D gene ambiguous. The V end was cut by 6 bases, the J end by 3 bases, with 21 bases between. Germline V gene lookup returns CDR1 KGHSH and CDR2 LQKENI. The CDR3 length is 16 residues. The CDR3 nucleotides read TGTGCCAGCTCCCCCGATAACCGGGCCCCAAGCTACGAGCAGTACTTC. It translates to CASSPDNRAPSYEQYF.

The V gene is TRBV11-2, the J gene TRBJ1-2, with D tentatively TRBD1 (5 bases). V was cut by 5 bases and J by 0 bases, with 22 bases left in between. In germline, CDR1 is SGHAT, CDR2 FQNNGV. This CDR3 is built from 18 residues. Here the CDR3 DNA reads TGTGCCAGCAGCCCAATGGGGCCGCTAACCACTACTAACTATGGCTACACCTTC. Protein product: CASSPMGPLTTTNYGYTF.

This clone has just one count. This chain uses TRBV28 with TRBJ2-2; weak D call: TRBD1 (6 bases). This CDR3 comprises 19 residues. Trimming shortened V by 2 bases and J by 7 bases, and 26 bases separated the two germline ends. Germline V gene sequence: CDR1 MDHEN, CDR2 SYDVKM. For the CDR3, the DNA is TGTGCCAGCAGTTTAATCAATGTAGGTTGGACAGCTAGCTTCGGGGAGCTGTTTTTT. Residues: CASSLINVGWTASFGELFF.

This chain uses TRBV11-2 with TRBJ2-4; D is ambiguous. This CDR3 contains 11 residues. Trimming took 3 bases from V and 9 from J, leaving 6 bases between them. Germline V gene data show CDR1 as SGHAT and CDR2 as FQNNGV. The CDR3 bases are TGTGCCAGCAGCTTGGGTGGCATTCAGTACTTC. This encodes CASSLGGIQYF.

To note about this clone: Other DNA sequences from this sample encode an identical CDR3 as well. The gene calls are TRBV7-2 and TRBJ2-7; D is tentatively TRBD1 or TRBD2 (5 bases each). Per the germline V gene, CDR1 is SGHTA and CDR2 is FQGNSA. The CDR3 consists of 15 residues. Trimming cost V 2 bases and J 2 bases, with 13 bases left between them. Here the CDR3 reads CASSLKALGAYEQYF. In DNA, the CDR3 is TGTGCCAGCAGCTTAAAGGCTCTGGGGGCCTACGAGCAGTACTTC.

The V and J genes are TRBV28 and TRBJ2-5, with D hard to call. The CDR3 sequence is 11 residues long. Between the trimmed V and J ends, which lost 6 bases and 2 bases, there was a span of 4 bases. Germline V CDR1 and CDR2: MDHEN, SYDVKM. CDR3 loop: CASRYQETQYF. The CDR3, as DNA: TGTGCCAGCAGGTATCAAGAGACCCAGTACTTC.